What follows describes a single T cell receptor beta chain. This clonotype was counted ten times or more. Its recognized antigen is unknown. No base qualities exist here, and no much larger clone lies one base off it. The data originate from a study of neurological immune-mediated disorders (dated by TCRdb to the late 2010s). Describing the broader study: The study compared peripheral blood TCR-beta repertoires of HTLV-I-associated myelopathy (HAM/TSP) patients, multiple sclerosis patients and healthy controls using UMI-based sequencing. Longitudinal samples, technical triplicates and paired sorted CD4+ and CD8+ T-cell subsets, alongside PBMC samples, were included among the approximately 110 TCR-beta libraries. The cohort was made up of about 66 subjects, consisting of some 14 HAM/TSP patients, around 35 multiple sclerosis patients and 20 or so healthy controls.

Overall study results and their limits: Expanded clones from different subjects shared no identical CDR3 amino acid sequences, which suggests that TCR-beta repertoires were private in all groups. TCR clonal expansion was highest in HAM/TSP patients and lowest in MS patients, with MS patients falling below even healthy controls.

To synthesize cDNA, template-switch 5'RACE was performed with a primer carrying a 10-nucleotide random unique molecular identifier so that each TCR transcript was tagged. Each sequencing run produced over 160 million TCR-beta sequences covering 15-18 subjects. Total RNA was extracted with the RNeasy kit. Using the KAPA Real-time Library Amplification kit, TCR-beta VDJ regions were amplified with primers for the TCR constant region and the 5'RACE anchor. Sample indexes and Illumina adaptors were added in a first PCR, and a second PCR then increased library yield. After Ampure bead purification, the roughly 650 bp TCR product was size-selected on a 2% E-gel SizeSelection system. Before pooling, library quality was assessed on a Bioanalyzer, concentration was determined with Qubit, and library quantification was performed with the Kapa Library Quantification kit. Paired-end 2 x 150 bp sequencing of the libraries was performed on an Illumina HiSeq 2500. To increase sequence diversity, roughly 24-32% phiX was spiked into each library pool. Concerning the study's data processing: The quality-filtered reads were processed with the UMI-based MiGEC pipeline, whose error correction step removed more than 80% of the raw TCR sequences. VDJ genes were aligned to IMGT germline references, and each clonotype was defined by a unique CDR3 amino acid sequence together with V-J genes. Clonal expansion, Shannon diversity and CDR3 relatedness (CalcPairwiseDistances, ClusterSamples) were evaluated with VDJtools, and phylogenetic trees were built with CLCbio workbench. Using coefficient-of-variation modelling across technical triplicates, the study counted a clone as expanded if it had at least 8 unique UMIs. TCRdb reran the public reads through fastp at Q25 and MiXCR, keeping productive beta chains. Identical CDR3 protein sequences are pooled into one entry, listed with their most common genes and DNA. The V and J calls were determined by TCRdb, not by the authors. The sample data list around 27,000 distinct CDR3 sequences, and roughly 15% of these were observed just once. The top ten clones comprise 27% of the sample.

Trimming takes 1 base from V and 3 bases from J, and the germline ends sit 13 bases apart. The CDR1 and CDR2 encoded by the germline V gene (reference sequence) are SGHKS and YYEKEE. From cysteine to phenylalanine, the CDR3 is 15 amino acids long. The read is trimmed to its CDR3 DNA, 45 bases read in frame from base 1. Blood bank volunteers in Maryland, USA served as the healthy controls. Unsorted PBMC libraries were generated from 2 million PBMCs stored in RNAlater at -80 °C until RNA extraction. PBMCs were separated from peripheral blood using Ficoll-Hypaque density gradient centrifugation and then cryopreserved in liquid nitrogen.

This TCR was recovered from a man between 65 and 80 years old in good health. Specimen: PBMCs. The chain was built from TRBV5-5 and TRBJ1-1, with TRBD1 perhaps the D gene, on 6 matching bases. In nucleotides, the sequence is TGTGCCAGCAGCTTGTGGCAGGGGTCGGACACTGAAGCTTTCTTT. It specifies CASSLWQGSDTEAFF.